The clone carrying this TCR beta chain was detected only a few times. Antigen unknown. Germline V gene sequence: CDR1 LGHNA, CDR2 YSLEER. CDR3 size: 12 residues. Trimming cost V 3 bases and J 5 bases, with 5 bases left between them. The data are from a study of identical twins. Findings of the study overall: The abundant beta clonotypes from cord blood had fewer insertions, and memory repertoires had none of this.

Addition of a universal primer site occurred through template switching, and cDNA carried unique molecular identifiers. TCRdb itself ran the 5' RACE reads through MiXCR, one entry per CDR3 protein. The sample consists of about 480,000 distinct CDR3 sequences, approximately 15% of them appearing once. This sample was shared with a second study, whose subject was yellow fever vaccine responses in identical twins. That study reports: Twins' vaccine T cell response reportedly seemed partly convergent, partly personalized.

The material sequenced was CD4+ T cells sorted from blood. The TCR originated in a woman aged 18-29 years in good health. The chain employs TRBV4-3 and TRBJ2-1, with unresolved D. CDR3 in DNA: TGCGCCAGCAGCCACTTTAACAATGAGCAGTTCTTC. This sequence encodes CASSHFNNEQFF.